The clone carrying this T cell receptor beta chain was counted many times. Its specificity is not known. The data belong to a study of CD8+CD57+ T cells in acquired aplastic anemia. Study in general: Average CD4+ read depth in healthy donors was roughly 10 million reads. Study observations and caveats: Patients and controls had in common 25 to 30 CD8+ CDR3 sequences. Any difference that existed in CD8+ Simpson's diversity between patients and controls was not significant.

CDR3 and TCR beta VDJ profiling relied on genomic DNA as the template. Using its own MiXCR run on the reads, TCRdb lists one record per CDR3 protein. The sample consists of under 200,000 distinct CDR3 sequences, approximately 40% of them appearing once. The sample was sorted CD4+, CD8+, or CD8+CD57+ T cells (not recorded which) from PBMCs. The TCR comes from a human donor in good health.

The CDR3 DNA reads as TGCAGTGCTAGCGGGAATAACTACAATGAGCAGTTCTTC. It codes for CSASGNNYNEQFF. The chain has TRBV20-1 and TRBJ2-1; D might be TRBD2 (5 bases). The ends were cut back, 3 bases at V and 3 bases at J, with 9 bases in the middle. CDR1 is DFQATT, CDR2 SNEGSKA, per germline (reference sequence). The CDR3 extends over 13 amino acids.